This T cell receptor beta chain was identified in a study of blood T cell repertoires in COVID-19 (dated by TCRdb to the early 2020s). About the investigation overall: Collaborator samples came from the United States, Italy and Spain and covered acute and convalescent phases of COVID-19. The material from the prospective study consisted of cDNA or gDNA derived from T cells, B-cell-depleted T cells, or PBMCs. Subjects who had been exposed to COVID-19, were actively infected with it, or had recovered from it provided the deeply sampled blood TCRbeta repertoires that made up the dataset. The repertoires were released in a freely available public database meant as a resource for research on the immune response to SARS-CoV-2. Samples were obtained from the ongoing ImmuneRACE study (first 160 participants) and from about 1,300 subjects provided by 6 global collaborators. Nearly every sample came with metadata listing a de-identified subject ID, COVID-19 status, age in years and sex. Where available, HLA class I and class II types were taken from metadata supplied by the sample provider and were not determined by assay-based typing. The research as a whole found: How much clinical and demographic metadata was included differed by source and by participant, and the metadata was provided uncurated.

Inclusive of the bounding cysteine and phenylalanine, the CDR3 is 17 residues long. Of all the DNA, just the CDR3 is kept, 51 bases in frame from base 1. Trimming accounts for 3 bases at V and 2 bases at J, while the number of junction bases matched to no gene is 8. The germline V gene (reference sequence) sets CDR1 to LNHNV and CDR2 to YYDKDF. As concerns this clone: No cognate antigen has been identified for it. No quality values exist for individual bases; no much larger clone is one base distant.

The collaborating institutions used their own protocols to collect whole blood in K2EDTA tubes. Collaborator samples were shipped for TCRbeta analysis as frozen whole blood, isolated PBMCs, or DNA extracted from either sample type. TCRbeta CDR3 regions were amplified from genomic DNA by means of the immunoSEQ Assay, a bias-controlled multiplex PCR. The authors' analysis ran thus. Within the assay, amplification of reference gene primers was used to estimate how many nucleated cells each sample contained. Sequence reads were collapsed and filtered to measure the absolute abundance of every unique TCRbeta CDR3 rearrangement. For each sample, productive Simpson clonality was calculated as the square root of Simpson's diversity index over productive rearrangements. TCRdb re-hosts the immuneACCESS table, in-frame sequences only. Its copies lack some clones; in the studies checked, an unresolved V gene accounts for under half of them, and the cause for the rest is not known. D and trimming were read from the DNA, whereas the V and J calls and clone size are those reported in that table. The sample has hundreds of thousands of clones on record, 86% of them singletons. Of the sample, roughly 1.4% falls within the top ten clones.

Recombination connected TRBV15 to TRBJ2-5; 11 of the junction bases match TRBD2. Sequenced input: peripheral blood. This receptor was taken from a woman aged 30 to 39 with active or convalescent COVID-19. DNA sequence: TGTGCCACCAGCAGGGGTGGACTAGCGGGTCTGCAAGAGACCCAGTACTTC. This encodes CATSRGGLAGLQETQYF. With the rest looked up from the reference TRBV15 and TRBJ2-5 genes rather than sequenced, the full variable domain is DAMVIQNPRYQVTQFGKPVTLSCSQTLNHNVMYWYQQKSSQAPKLLFHYYDKDFNNEADTPDNFQSRRPNTSFCFLDIRSPGLGDTAMYLCATSRGGLAGLQETQYFGPGTRLLVL.